These 14 T cell receptor beta chains were all obtained from the same sample, sequenced in a study of CD8+ T cells in alopecia areata. TCR sequencing used cDNA made by reverse transcription of extracted RNA. The data were produced by immunoSEQ multiplex PCR, yet TCRdb's version contains in-frame clones alone and is incomplete. The table lists fewer than 250,000 clones, around two fifths of them singletons. Treatment: oral pan-JAK inhibitor, 5-10 mg twice daily. Specimen: CD4+ T cells sorted from blood, collected around week 37, from a patient treated with tofacitinib. The receptors here all came from a human donor with alopecia areata.

This clone was counted a few times. The chain couples TRBV30 to TRBJ1-3; maybe TRBD1 (6 bases). The germline V gene encodes CDR1 GTSNPN and CDR2 SVGIG (reference sequence). The V end lost 7 bases, the J end lost 1 base, and 26 bases lay between the germline ends. The CDR3 consists of 18 residues. The CDR3 spells CASPVAGHLDPSGNTIYF. The DNA of the CDR3 is TGTGCCTCCCCGGTGGCGGGACACCTAGACCCTTCTGGAAACACCATATATTTT.

This clone has only a few counts. The rearrangement uses TRBV7-2 and TRBJ2-2, with unresolved D. CDR1 and CDR2 (germline): SGHTA, FQGNSA. The CDR3 contains 13 residues. Trimming pared 4 bases from V and 5 bases from J, leaving 8 bases between. DNA for the CDR3: TGTGCCAGCAGCTCGTCAATTACCGGGGAGCTGTTTTTT. Protein sequence: CASSSSITGELFF.

This clone was detected a few times. The chain recombines TRBV4-2 with TRBJ2-2; TRBD2 might be the D (5 bases). Deletions cut 0 bases from V and 5 bases from J, with 22 bases between. Germline CDR1 is LGHNA and CDR2 is YNFKEQ. The CDR3 is 19 residues long. DNA for the CDR3: TGTGCCAGCAGCCAAGACTGGGAAGTCCGGGATATCGGTACCGGGGAGCTGTTTTTT. Translation gives CASSQDWEVRDIGTGELFF.

This clone was seen more than once but under ten times. The gene calls are TRBV29-1 and TRBJ2-4, with D tentatively TRBD2 (5 bases). Germline values: CDR1 SQVTM, CDR2 ANQGSEA. The germline V and J ends were trimmed by 6 bases and 6 bases, with 15 bases remaining between them. This CDR3 contains 13 residues. The CDR3 spells CSVSGAIGNIQYF. The CDR3 nucleotides are TGCAGCGTAAGCGGAGCCATTGGAAACATTCAGTACTTC.

This clone was found a few times. The chain combines TRBV5-1 with TRBJ1-2; D possibly corresponds to TRBD1 (6 bases). The CDR3 is 11 residues long. V lost 2 bases and J lost 10, with 9 bases in between. CDR1 SGHRS and CDR2 YFSETQ come from the germline V gene. CDR3 coding DNA: TGCGCCAGCAGCTTACAGGGAGTCTACACCTTC. It codes for CASSLQGVYTF.

This clone was seen a handful of times. One end of the junction varies from germline; a read error may be responsible. This chain uses TRBV6-5 with TRBJ2-7; 7 bases are shared with TRBD2. In germline, CDR1 is MNHEY, CDR2 SVGAGI. The CDR3 totals 11 residues. CDR3 nucleotides: TGTGCCAGCAGTGAAGAAGCGGGACGGCACTTC. Its protein product is CASSEEAGRHF.

This chain uses TRBV5-1 with TRBJ2-2, with 7 bases aligning to TRBD2. J lost 3 bases, V lost 6 bases, and 8 bases had no gene match. The CDR3 sequence is 15 residues long. Germline CDR1 is SGHRS and CDR2 is YFSETQ. CDR3 loop: CASKGGSGDTGELFF. The CDR3 DNA follows: TGCGCCAGCAAAGGCGGGAGCGGGGACACCGGGGAGCTGTTTTTT.

The rearrangement uses TRBV6-1 and TRBJ1-1; D remains ambiguous. V was clipped by 3 bases and J by 0 bases, with 8 bases between them. CDR1 is MNHNS, CDR2 SASEGT, per germline. The CDR3 is made up of 14 amino acids. The CDR3, as DNA: TGTGCCAGCAGTGATAATACTCTGAACACTGAAGCTTTCTTT. It yields the protein CASSDNTLNTEAFF.

The rearrangement joins TRBV5-8 to TRBJ1-5; 7 nucleotides agree with TRBD1. This CDR3 is built from 16 residues. The germline V gene encodes CDR1 SGHTS and CDR2 YDEGEE. V dropped 1 base and J dropped 6; count of bases not matched to a gene: 10. CDR3 protein: CASSLRDRAVRQPQHF. The CDR3 bases are TGTGCCAGCAGCTTGCGTGACAGGGCAGTTCGTCAGCCCCAGCATTTT.

V and J are TRBV6-6 and TRBJ1-2, with D maybe TRBD1 (5 bases). Per the germline V gene, CDR1 is MNHNY and CDR2 is SVGAGI (reference sequence). V was clipped by 8 bases and J by 7 bases, with 17 bases between them. This CDR3 has 13 residues. DNA for the CDR3: TGTGCCAGCCACGAGAACGGGGGGAGTGGCTACACCTTC. Protein: CASHENGGSGYTF.

V usage is TRBV20-1 and J usage is TRBJ2-1; unclear D gene. CDR1 and CDR2 (germline): DFQATT, SNEGSKA (reference sequence). The CDR3 is 11 residues long. V lost 6 bases, J lost 7 bases, and 10 bases lay in between. In nucleotides, the CDR3 is TGCAGTGCGGAAGATGAGAATGAGCAGTTCTTC. It yields the protein CSAEDENEQFF.

The chain has TRBV7-9 and TRBJ2-7; D possibly uses TRBD1 or TRBD2 (5 bases each). CDR3 length equals 14 residues. Trimming took 2 bases from V and 5 from J, leaving 13 bases between them. CDR1 SEHNR and CDR2 FQNEAQ come from the germline V gene (reference sequence). The CDR3 nucleotides are TGTGCCAGCAGCTTAAGTCTGGGGGAAAACGAGCAGTACTTC. It codes for CASSLSLGENEQYF.

The chain combines TRBV30 with TRBJ1-1, with D uncertain. This CDR3 spans 14 amino acids. V dropped 5 bases and J dropped 1 base, with 14 bases sitting between them. CDR1 is GTSNPN, CDR2 SVGIG, per germline (reference sequence). The CDR3 loop is CAWARTGKNTEAFF. The DNA of the CDR3 is TGTGCCTGGGCACGAACGGGGAAGAACACTGAAGCTTTCTTT.

This clone was recorded a few times. The chain carries TRBV29-1 and TRBJ2-1, with D maybe TRBD1 (6 bases). This CDR3 has 16 residues. V lost 2 bases, J lost 6 bases, and 20 bases lay in between. CDR1 is SQVTM and CDR2 is ANQGSEA in the germline V gene. The CDR3 sequence is CSVESVRGRSPNEQFF. In DNA, the CDR3 is TGCAGCGTTGAATCGGTCAGGGGAAGAAGCCCCAATGAGCAGTTCTTC.